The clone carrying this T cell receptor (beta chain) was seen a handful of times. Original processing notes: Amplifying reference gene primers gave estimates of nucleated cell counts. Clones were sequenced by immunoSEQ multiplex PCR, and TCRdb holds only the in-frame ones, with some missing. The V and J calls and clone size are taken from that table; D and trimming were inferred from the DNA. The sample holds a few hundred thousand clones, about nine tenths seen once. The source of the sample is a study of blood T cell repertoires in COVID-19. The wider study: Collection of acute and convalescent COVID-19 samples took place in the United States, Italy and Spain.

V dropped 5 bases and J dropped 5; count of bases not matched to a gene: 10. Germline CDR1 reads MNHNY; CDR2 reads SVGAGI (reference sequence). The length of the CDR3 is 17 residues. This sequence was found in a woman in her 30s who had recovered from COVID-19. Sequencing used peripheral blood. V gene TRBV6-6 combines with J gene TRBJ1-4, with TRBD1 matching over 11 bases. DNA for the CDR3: TGTGCCAGCAGTCGGACAGGGGGCCTCTCCCCCAATGAAAAACTGTTTTTT. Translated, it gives CASSRTGGLSPNEKLFF.